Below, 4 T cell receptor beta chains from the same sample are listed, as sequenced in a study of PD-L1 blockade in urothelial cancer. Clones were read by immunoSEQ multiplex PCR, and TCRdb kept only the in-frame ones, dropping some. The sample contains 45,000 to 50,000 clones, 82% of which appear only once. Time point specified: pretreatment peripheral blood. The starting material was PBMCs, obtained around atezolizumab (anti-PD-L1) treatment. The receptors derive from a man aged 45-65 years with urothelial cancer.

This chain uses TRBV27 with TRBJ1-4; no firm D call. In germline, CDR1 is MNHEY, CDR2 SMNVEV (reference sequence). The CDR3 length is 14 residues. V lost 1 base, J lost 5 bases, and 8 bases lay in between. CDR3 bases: TGTGCCAGCAGTTTATGGTCCAGGAATGAAAAACTGTTTTTT. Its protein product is CASSLWSRNEKLFF.

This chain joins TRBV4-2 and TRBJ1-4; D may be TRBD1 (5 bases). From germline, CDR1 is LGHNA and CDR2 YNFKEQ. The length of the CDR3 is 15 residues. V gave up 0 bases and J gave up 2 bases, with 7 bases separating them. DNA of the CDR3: TGTGCCAGCAGCCAAGACAGGGTGACTAATGAAAAACTGTTTTTT. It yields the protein CASSQDRVTNEKLFF.

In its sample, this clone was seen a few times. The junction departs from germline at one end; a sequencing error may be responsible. The chain's CDR3 is CASRIDRDSNQPQHF. The CDR3 nucleotides read TGTGCTAGCAGAATTGACAGGGATAGCAATCAGCCCCAGCATTTT. The V and J genes are TRBV7-7 and TRBJ1-5, with TRBD1 matching over 7 bases. CDR3 size: 15 residues. From germline, CDR1 is SSHAT and CDR2 FNYEAQ (reference sequence).

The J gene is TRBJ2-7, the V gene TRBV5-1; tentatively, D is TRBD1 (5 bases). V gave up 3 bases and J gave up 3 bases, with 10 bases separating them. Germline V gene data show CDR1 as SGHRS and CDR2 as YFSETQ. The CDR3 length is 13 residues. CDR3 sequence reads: CASSYSTDYEQYF. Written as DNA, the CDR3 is TGCGCCAGCAGCTACTCGACAGACTACGAGCAGTACTTC.